The 24 T cell receptor beta chains listed next were all sequenced from one sample in a study of blood T cell repertoires in COVID-19. Clones were sequenced by immunoSEQ multiplex PCR, and TCRdb holds only the in-frame ones, with some missing. This table holds over 200,000 clones, about 88% found once. Material: peripheral blood. The receptors originated from a man aged 55 to 70 who had recovered from COVID-19.

The chain combines TRBV4-1 with TRBJ2-4; 10 nucleotides line up with TRBD1. V lost 4 bases and J lost 3; bases outside the gene matches: 6. Germline lookup yields CDR1 MGHRA and CDR2 YSYEKL. CDR3 length: 16 residues. The CDR3 here is CASSPTGGAGKNIQYF. CDR3 sequence (DNA): TGCGCCAGCAGCCCGACAGGGGGCGCGGGCAAAAACATTCAGTACTTC.

The chain employs TRBV15 and TRBJ2-3; possible D gene TRBD2, 6 bases. This CDR3 spans 13 amino acids. Germline assignment: CDR1 LNHNV and CDR2 YYDKDF (reference sequence). Deletions cut 7 bases from V and 1 base from J, with 9 bases between. CDR3 amino acids: CATNPGGTDTQYF. CDR3 in DNA: TGTGCCACCAACCCGGGGGGCACAGATACGCAGTATTTT.

The chain carries TRBV7-8 and TRBJ2-4; TRBD1 is a possible D gene (7 bases). The CDR3 is 16 residues long. Looked up from germline, CDR1 is SGHVS and CDR2 is FQNEAQ. The germline V and J ends were trimmed by 4 bases and 8 bases, with 21 bases remaining between them. The CDR3 bases are TGTGCCAGCAGCTACAGGGGCCGGGGGCGCGAAGACATTCAGTACTTC. It translates to CASSYRGRGREDIQYF.

The rearrangement links TRBV24-1 to TRBJ2-1, with 13 bases fitting TRBD2. Germline CDR1 reads KGHDR; CDR2 reads SFDVKD. Germline trimming cut 4 bases from V and 7 bases from J; bases unmatched to any gene: 3. The CDR3 contains 15 residues. The CDR3, as DNA: TGTGCCACCAGTGACTCGGGACTAGCGGGGAATGAGCAGTTCTTC. As protein: CATSDSGLAGNEQFF.

The rearrangement joins TRBV5-1 to TRBJ1-1, with D possibly matching TRBD1 (6 bases). CDR1 and CDR2 from the germline V gene are SGHRS and YFSETQ. The CDR3 covers 13 residues. V was trimmed by 4 bases and J by 12 bases, leaving 19 bases between them. This CDR3 reads CASSTDGQLETFF. CDR3 coding DNA: TGCGCCAGCAGCACTGACGGACAGCTGGAGACTTTCTTT.

CDR3 DNA: TGTGCCAGCTCCCCTACCGGGACAGGGGCCACTGAAGCTTTCTTT. It yields the protein CASSPTGTGATEAFF. The rearrangement joins TRBV18 to TRBJ1-1, with 10 bases lining up with TRBD1. Germline V gives CDR1 KGHSH, CDR2 LQKENI. The CDR3 totals 15 residues. Losses at the gene ends were 6 bases for V and 4 bases for J; bases not matched to a gene: 8.

The V gene is TRBV4-1, the J gene TRBJ2-7, with unresolved D. Trimming removed 0 bases from V and 2 bases from J, with 11 bases in between. Germline-derived CDR1 and CDR2 are MGHRA and YSYEKL. The CDR3 is 15 residues long. The CDR3 is CASSQDFASPYEQYF. The DNA of the CDR3 is TGCGCCAGCAGCCAAGATTTTGCCAGTCCCTACGAGCAGTACTTC.

This clone came up a few times. The gene calls are TRBV18 and TRBJ1-1; the D is unclear. The CDR3 runs 14 residues. Germline V lookup: CDR1 KGHSH, CDR2 LQKENI. The V gene lost 1 base and the J gene lost 0 bases, with 6 bases spanning the gap. The CDR3 bases are TGTGCCAGCTCACCACAGGACTTGAACACTGAAGCTTTCTTT. Protein: CASSPQDLNTEAFF.

The genes are TRBV11-1 and TRBJ2-1; 7 bases are shared with TRBD1. The CDR3 sequence is 16 residues long. V lost 5 bases to trimming and J lost 4 bases; unmatched junction nucleotides: 11. The germline V gene has CDR1 SGHAT and CDR2 FQDESV (reference sequence). CDR3 region: CASSLGGEGAYNEQFF. As DNA, the CDR3 is TGTGCCAGCAGCCTAGGTGGTGAGGGGGCATACAATGAGCAGTTCTTC.

The chain is built from TRBV6-5 and TRBJ1-1; D possibly corresponds to TRBD1 (6 bases). The germline V gene has CDR1 MNHEY and CDR2 SVGAGI. The CDR3 contains 14 residues. The V and J ends lost 6 bases and 8 bases respectively, with 19 bases between them. CDR3 sequence reads: CASRVGGRHKEAFF. The CDR3 DNA reads TGTGCCAGCAGGGTGGGGGGGCGTCATAAGGAAGCTTTCTTT.

This chain joins TRBV5-5 and TRBJ2-7, with D maybe TRBD1 (5 bases). The CDR3 runs 15 residues. The germline CDR1 and CDR2 sequences are SGHKS and YYEKEE (reference sequence). V was cut by 0 bases and J by 1 base, with 11 bases left in between. The CDR3 reads CASSLDRTPSYEQYF. For the CDR3, the DNA is TGTGCCAGCAGCTTGGACAGGACCCCATCCTACGAGCAGTACTTC.

The chain combines TRBV7-6 with TRBJ1-1; D uncertain. This CDR3 region has 14 residues. Germline CDR1 reads SGHVS; CDR2 reads FNYEAQ. Trimming removed 5 bases from V and 0 bases from J, with 10 bases in between. The CDR3 is CASSSQALNTEAFF. The DNA for the CDR3 is TGTGCCAGCAGCAGTCAGGCATTGAACACTGAAGCTTTCTTT.

The chain has TRBV30 and TRBJ2-7; 8 nucleotides line up with TRBD1. Germline values: CDR1 GTSNPN, CDR2 SVGIG (reference sequence). The CDR3 extends over 14 amino acids. V lost 0 bases and J lost 4; bases outside the gene matches: 5. The CDR3 reads CAWSVTGGIYEQYF. Here the CDR3 DNA reads TGTGCCTGGAGTGTAACAGGGGGGATTTACGAGCAGTACTTC.

This clone was observed a handful of times. DNA of the CDR3: TGTGCCAGTAGTATGACTAGCGGGGGGGTTGGTGAGCAGTTCTTC. Its protein product is CASSMTSGGVGEQFF. This chain joins TRBV19 and TRBJ2-1; 14 bases are a match to TRBD2. The CDR3 contains 15 residues. With V trimmed by 3 bases and J by 9 bases, 4 bases remained unmatched. The germline V gene has CDR1 LNHDA and CDR2 SQIVND (reference sequence).

The chain employs TRBV18 and TRBJ2-5, with 12 bases that match TRBD1. CDR3 size: 17 residues. V shed 2 bases and J 4 bases; nucleotides not matched to a gene: 8. The germline V gene has CDR1 KGHSH and CDR2 LQKENI. CDR3 nucleotide sequence: TGTGCCAGCTCACCATCGGGACAGGGGGCGAGTCGAGAGACCCAGTACTTC. Amino acid sequence: CASSPSGQGASRETQYF. Looking up the rest from reference TRBV18 and TRBJ2-5 gives the full variable domain: NAGVMQNPRHLVRRRGQEARLRCSPMKGHSHVYWYRQLPEEGLKFMVYLQKENIIDESGMPKERFSAEFPKEGPSILRIQQVVRGDSAAYFCASSPSGQGASRETQYFGPGTRLLVL.

The genes are TRBV5-4 and TRBJ1-4; possible D gene TRBD1, 5 bases. V was pared by 3 bases and J by 3 bases, with 9 bases between. CDR1 is SGHNT and CDR2 is YYREEE in the germline V gene (reference sequence). CDR3 length: 14 amino acids. CDR3 sequence (DNA): TGTGCCAGCAGCTCGGGGGGGGCTAATGAAAAACTGTTTTTT. Its translation is CASSSGGANEKLFF. The whole variable domain, remainder taken from reference TRBV5-4 and TRBJ1-4, is ETGVTQSPTHLIKTRGQQVTLRCSSQSGHNTVSWYQQALGQGPQFIFQYYREEENGRGNFPPRFSGLQFPNYSSELNVNALELDDSALYLCASSSGGANEKLFFGSGTQLSVL.

J is TRBJ1-2 and V is TRBV4-2; D is undetermined. The CDR3 covers 15 residues. V was shortened by 1 base and J by 3 bases, with 12 bases between the two germline ends. Germline-derived CDR1 and CDR2 are LGHNA and YNFKEQ. CDR3 protein: CASSQVLGQDYGYTF. CDR3 sequence (DNA): TGTGCCAGCAGCCAAGTGCTTGGTCAGGACTATGGCTACACCTTC.

This rearrangement joins TRBV18 to TRBJ1-2; 8 bases fit TRBD1. Germline CDR1 reads KGHSH; CDR2 reads LQKENI. The CDR3 loop spans 15 amino acids. V dropped 3 bases and J dropped 0; count of bases not matched to a gene: 3. CDR3 nucleotide sequence: TGTGCCAGCTCACCGGACAGGGTTCCTAACTATGGCTACACCTTC. This encodes CASSPDRVPNYGYTF. Supplemented by reference TRBV18 and TRBJ1-2, the full variable domain reads NAGVMQNPRHLVRRRGQEARLRCSPMKGHSHVYWYRQLPEEGLKFMVYLQKENIIDESGMPKERFSAEFPKEGPSILRIQQVVRGDSAAYFCASSPDRVPNYGYTFGSGTRLTVV.

This clone was picked up a small number of times. The chain combines TRBV6-4 with TRBJ1-6, with D uncertain. This CDR3 contains 14 residues. With 6 bases removed from V and 3 bases from J, the gap between germline ends came to 9 bases. Germline-derived CDR1 and CDR2 are MRHNA and SNTAGT. The CDR3 region is CASSAADYNSPLHF. CDR3 DNA: TGTGCCAGCAGCGCTGCAGACTATAATTCACCCCTCCACTTT.

V gene TRBV4-2 combines with J gene TRBJ2-5; 7 nucleotides line up with TRBD2. Germline CDR1 and CDR2: LGHNA and YNFKEQ. The V and J ends lost 0 bases and 7 bases, in that order; junction bases with no gene match: 2. CDR3 size: 13 residues. CDR3 sequence: CASSQDTGGTQYF. CDR3 coding DNA: TGTGCCAGCAGCCAAGATACGGGGGGGACCCAGTACTTC.

The gene calls are TRBV6-1 and TRBJ1-2; D might be TRBD1 (6 bases). CDR1 is MNHNS and CDR2 is SASEGT in the germline V gene. The CDR3 is made up of 17 amino acids. V gave up 4 bases and J gave up 3 bases, with 21 bases separating them. DNA of the CDR3: TGTGCCAGCAGTGTGCCATTGCGGGGGCAGTTTGACTATGGCTACACCTTC. It is translated as CASSVPLRGQFDYGYTF.

This rearrangement joins TRBV4-2 to TRBJ2-2; a possible D gene is TRBD2 (7 bases). Trimming took 0 bases from V and 0 from J, leaving 14 bases between them. The germline V gene has CDR1 LGHNA and CDR2 YNFKEQ. This CDR3 region has 18 residues. CDR3 loop: CASSQDVAGAANTGELFF. CDR3 sequence (DNA): TGTGCCAGCAGCCAAGACGTTGCGGGGGCCGCGAACACCGGGGAGCTGTTTTTT.

This sequence joins TRBV7-9 and TRBJ2-6; 8 nucleotides match TRBD1. Germline V CDR1 and CDR2: SEHNR, FQNEAQ (reference sequence). The CDR3 has 18 amino acids. V lost 0 bases, J lost 4 bases, and 8 bases stayed unmatched. The CDR3 protein is CASSLAVGQGSGANVLTF. In DNA, the CDR3 is TGTGCCAGCAGCTTAGCGGTAGGACAGGGTTCAGGGGCCAACGTCCTGACTTTC.

This chain uses TRBV5-1 with TRBJ2-5; D possibly corresponds to TRBD2 (6 bases). Trimming left V 9 bases short and J 5 bases short, with 14 bases between. The CDR3 extends over 12 amino acids. Germline assignment: CDR1 SGHRS and CDR2 YFSETQ. CDR3 bases: TGCGCCACTAGTTACGCGGGGGAGACCCAGTACTTC. Its translation is CATSYAGETQYF.